These 11 T cell receptor beta chains were all obtained from the same sample, sequenced in a study of shared clonotypes between healthy human individuals. Repertoires were generated with immunoSEQ multiplex PCR, while TCRdb's copy carries only in-frame clones and drops some. The table lists around 600,000 clones, 97% of them singletons. Sequenced input: naive CD4+ T cells sorted from blood. Subset given: CD45RA+ positively selected. The source is a woman aged 30 to 39 in good health.

The V and J genes are TRBV6-1 and TRBJ2-3; possibly TRBD1 or TRBD2 for D (5 bases each). V lost 4 bases, J lost 1 base, and 9 bases lay in between. This CDR3 is 14 amino acids long. Germline V lookup: CDR1 MNHNS, CDR2 SASEGT. The CDR3 DNA reads TGTGCCAGCAGTGGAGGGGACCGCACAGATACGCAGTATTTT. Its protein is CASSGGDRTDTQYF.

The chain carries TRBV11-2 and TRBJ2-7, with D perhaps matching TRBD2 (6 bases). With 5 bases removed from V and 2 bases from J, the gap between germline ends came to 16 bases. There are 15 residues in the CDR3. Germline V lookup: CDR1 SGHAT, CDR2 FQNNGV. CDR3 sequence: CASSPTGTGTYEQYF. The CDR3 DNA is TGTGCCAGCAGCCCCACCGGGACTGGAACCTACGAGCAGTACTTC.

The chain couples TRBV18 to TRBJ1-1, with TRBD1 matching 12 bases. This CDR3 is built from 15 residues. Germline V lookup: CDR1 KGHSH, CDR2 LQKENI. Trimming cost V 4 bases and J 5 bases; bases outside gene matches: 5. This CDR3 is CASSQGQGAGTEAFF. The CDR3 bases are TGTGCCAGCTCACAGGGACAGGGGGCAGGGACTGAAGCTTTCTTT.

This sequence joins TRBV10-3 and TRBJ2-2; TRBD2 matches at 10 bases. This CDR3 has 16 residues. Unmatched junction bases numbered 2, after V lost 0 bases and J lost 4 bases. Germline assignment: CDR1 ENHRY and CDR2 SYGVKD. The DNA for the CDR3 is TGTGCCATCAGTGAGTCGTTAGCGGGAGGCACCGGGGAGCTGTTTTTT. The encoded protein is CAISESLAGGTGELFF.

The chain has TRBV30 and TRBJ1-2; tentatively, D is TRBD1 (6 bases). This CDR3 is 16 amino acids long. The V end was cut by 2 bases, the J end by 4 bases, with 20 bases between. CDR1 GTSNPN and CDR2 SVGIG come from the germline V gene (reference sequence). Here the CDR3 DNA reads TGTGCCTGGAGTTTCTCCAAGGGGGATACTATCTATGGCTACACCTTC. This sequence encodes CAWSFSKGDTIYGYTF.

This chain connects TRBV15 to TRBJ2-2; weak D call: TRBD1 (5 bases). V shed 4 bases and J shed 2 bases, with 14 bases lying between them. Germline-derived CDR1 and CDR2 are LNHNV and YYDKDF (reference sequence). The CDR3 is made up of 16 amino acids. CDR3 nucleotide sequence: TGTGCCACCAGCAAAGGACAAGGCCTTAACACCGGGGAGCTGTTTTTT. Its protein product is CATSKGQGLNTGELFF.

The chain has TRBV9 and TRBJ1-5, with D tentatively TRBD1 (5 bases). The V end lost 3 bases, the J end lost 0 bases, and 10 bases lay between the germline ends. Per the germline V gene, CDR1 is SGDLS and CDR2 is YYNGEE. The CDR3 consists of 15 residues. Here the CDR3 reads CASSEGPYSNQPQHF. CDR3 nucleotides: TGTGCCAGCAGCGAGGGACCTTATAGCAATCAGCCCCAGCATTTT.

The chain is built from TRBV11-2 and TRBJ2-3; D possibly matches TRBD1 or TRBD2 (5 bases each). The CDR3 has 13 residues. V lost 7 bases and J lost 6, with 14 bases in between. Per the germline V gene, CDR1 is SGHAT and CDR2 is FQNNGV. CDR3 sequence (DNA): TGTGCCAGCAACTCGCTGAGGGGTGATACGCAGTATTTT. This codes for CASNSLRGDTQYF.

This clone was observed a single time. CDR3 nucleotides: TGTGCCAGCAGTTATCCCAGGGCCCGGGAGGGGGCTCGCAGGGAGCTGTTTTTT. This translates into CASSYPRAREGARRELFF. The chain uses TRBV28 and TRBJ2-2, with a possible D match to TRBD2 (8 bases). V lost 4 bases and J lost 9, with 27 bases in between. Germline V gene sequence: CDR1 MDHEN, CDR2 SYDVKM. The CDR3 covers 18 residues.

V gene TRBV27 combines with J gene TRBJ2-4, with TRBD1 as a possible D gene (6 bases). Per germline, CDR1 MNHEY and CDR2 SMNVEV (reference sequence). The CDR3 totals 16 residues. V was cut by 5 bases and J by 1 base, with 15 bases left in between. CDR3 region: CASSATGLGAKNIQYF. The CDR3 DNA follows: TGTGCCAGCAGTGCAACAGGGTTAGGGGCCAAAAACATTCAGTACTTC.

This chain links TRBV5-1 with TRBJ1-1; 10 nucleotides agree with TRBD1. Germline CDR1 reads SGHRS; CDR2 reads YFSETQ. J was trimmed by 1 base and V by 4 bases; bases with no gene match: 13. The CDR3 totals 18 residues. CDR3 in DNA: TGCGCCAGCAGCCTAGAGCCCGGGACAGGGGCCTCGAACACTGAAGCTTTCTTT. Its protein product is CASSLEPGTGASNTEAFF. The full variable domain, with the rest looked up from reference TRBV5-1 and TRBJ1-1, is KAGVTQTPRYLIKTRGQQVTLSCSPISGHRSVSWYQQTPGQGLQFLFEYFSETQRNKGNFPGRFSGRQFSNSRSEMNVSTLELGDSALYLCASSLEPGTGASNTEAFFGQGTRLTVV.